This T cell receptor (beta chain) was sequenced during a study of blood T cell repertoires in COVID-19. Looking at the study overall: Both acute and convalescent COVID-19 samples were obtained from the United States, Italy and Spain. The cDNA or gDNA used as material had been derived from T cells, B-cell-depleted T cells, or PBMCs.

This clone was picked up one time. As processed by the authors: Reference gene primer amplification gave estimated nucleated cell counts. Profiling relied on immunoSEQ multiplex PCR, and the TCRdb table lists in-frame clones only, not all of them. Clone size and the V and J calls come from that table; the DNA yielded D and trimming. Here the sample spans 55,000 to 65,000 clones, 75% to 90% being singletons. During active infection, Seattle patients enrolled and were then monitored through disease. Looked up from germline, CDR1 is LGHDT and CDR2 is YNNKEL (reference sequence). The CDR3 sequence is 11 residues long. Trimming left V 3 bases short and J 7 bases short, with 4 bases between.

The clonotype was recovered from a man aged 60 to 75 with COVID-19, enrolled during active disease. Sequencing input: peripheral blood. The chain joins TRBV3-1 (or the pseudogene TRBV3-2) to TRBJ2-1; D is unclear. For the CDR3, the DNA is TGTGCCAGCAGCCAGACTAATGAGCAGTTCTTC. Translation gives CASSQTNEQFF.